Sample share makes the clone carrying this TCR beta chain medium-sized. No patient had received any treatment before thyroid surgery. Through MiXCR, TCRdb re-clonotyped the PCR reads. The sample has 30,000 to 35,000 clones, about 21% seen once. This record belongs to a study of metastatic and nonmetastatic thyroid tumors. The germline V and J ends were trimmed by 8 bases and 5 bases, with 15 bases remaining between them. Looked up from germline, CDR1 is MNHEY and CDR2 is SVGEGT. The CDR3 runs to 13 residues. The source of this sequence is a female donor with papillary thyroid cancer or a benign thyroid nodule (not recorded which). Some clones in this sample may be carry-over from other donors' samples. The rearrangement links TRBV6-2 or TRBV6-3 to TRBJ1-1, with D uncertain. The sample taken for sequencing was blood. DNA for the CDR3: TGTGCCAGCGGGGAGAGGTCGGGGACTGAAGCTTTCTTT. It is translated as CASGERSGTEAFF.